Included here is one TCR beta chain sequence, with context. TCRdb redid the calling of the 5' RACE reads with MiXCR, one entry per CDR3 protein. The sample gives 360,000 or so distinct CDR3 sequences, approximately 29% of which show up once; approximately 13% is in the top ten. These data are taken from a study of T-cell memory formation after mild COVID-19. The CDR3 is 15 amino acids. Germline V CDR1 and CDR2: DFQATT, SNEGSKA (reference sequence). With 2 bases clipped from V and 6 bases from J, the junction kept 7 bases outside the gene matches. The sequence was obtained from an adult woman who had mild COVID-19 (a few samples of this study predate the infection). Cell type and time point are not known. The sequencing sample was made of PBMCs or a T cell subset sorted from them (not recorded which). The chain carries TRBV20-1 and TRBJ2-1; 10 bases line up with TRBD2. Written as DNA, the CDR3 is TGCAGTGCTAGACTTCTAGCGGGAGTCCTCAATGAGCAGTTCTTC. Encoded protein: CSARLLAGVLNEQFF.